The rows below give T cell receptor beta chains drawn from one sample of a study of shared clonotypes between healthy human individuals. Profiling relied on immunoSEQ multiplex PCR, and the TCRdb table lists in-frame clones only, not all of them. The table shows over 850,000 clones, with about four fifths occurring only once. Sequencing was performed on memory CD4+ T cells from PBMCs. These receptors all stem from a young man in good health. Some clones in this sample may be carry-over from other donors' samples. Both conserved end residues are part of each CDR3. The D gene is left open where the match is weak. Not every row has a clone size; where given, it reads once, few, many or a size class.

d_call	v_call	j_call	clone_size	cdr3_nt	cdr3_aa
TRBD2	TRBV11-2	TRBJ2-7	NA	TGTGCCAGCAGCCTACTCCGGGGTAGCGGGGCTTACGAGCAGTACTTC	CASSLLRGSGAYEQYF
NA	TRBV5-8	TRBJ2-7	NA	TGTGCCAGCAGCTTGGGTGGGGCAGGAAACTACGAGCAGTACTTC	CASSLGGAGNYEQYF
NA	TRBV28	TRBJ1-4	NA	TGTGCCAGCAGTTTAAGAGAAAAACTGTTTTTT	CASSLREKLFF
NA	TRBV6-1	TRBJ2-1	NA	TGTGCCAGCAGTCCTTTGAGAGCAGCTAACAATGAGCAGTTCTTC	CASSPLRAANNEQFF
TRBD2	TRBV5-1	TRBJ2-5	few	TGCGCCAGCAGCTTGGTAGGGGCGGGAGTGGGTCAAGAGACCCAGTACTTC	CASSLVGAGVGQETQYF
NA	TRBV10-2	TRBJ2-6	NA	TGCGCCAGCAGTGATTCTGGGGCCAACGTCCTGACTTTC	CASSDSGANVLTF
NA	TRBV30	TRBJ2-7	NA	TGTGCCTGGAGTGACATCTCCTACGAGCAGTACTTC	CAWSDISYEQYF
NA	TRBV12-5	TRBJ1-5	NA	TGTGCTAGTGGTTTGGTACGGGGACGGTCGGTCAATCAGCCCCAGCATTTT	CASGLVRGRSVNQPQHF
TRBD2	TRBV2	TRBJ2-3	NA	TGTGCCAGCAGTGTGTGGACTAGCGGGAGTGGTACAGATACGCAGTATTTT	CASSVWTSGSGTDTQYF
NA	TRBV2	TRBJ2-7	NA	TGTGCCAGCAGTGAAGCGGTCAGGGAAAGCGAGCAGTACTTC	CASSEAVRESEQYF
TRBD2	TRBV7-3	TRBJ2-1	NA	TGTGCCAGCAGCCGACTCGGGACTAGCGGGAGCAATGAGCAGTTCTTC	CASSRLGTSGSNEQFF
NA	TRBV5-8	TRBJ2-2	NA	TGTGCCAGCAGCTTGGCCAAGGGTTCGTTAGCGGCCGGGGAGCTGTTTTTT	CASSLAKGSLAAGELFF
NA	TRBV29-1	TRBJ2-5	once	TGCGGCGACGAAGAGACCCAGTACTTC	CGDEETQYF
NA	TRBV7-9	TRBJ2-2	NA	TGTGCCAGCAGCTTGCTTGACAGACGGAACACCGGGGAGCTGTTTTTT	CASSLLDRRNTGELFF
NA	TRBV21-1	TRBJ2-7	many	TGTGCCAGCAGCAAAGAGCGCAACGGACGGCTTGGAGACGAGCAGTACTTC	CASSKERNGRLGDEQYF
TRBD1	TRBV6-5	TRBJ2-5	NA	TGTGCCAGCAGTTACAACCAGACAGGGGGAGAGACCCAGTACTTC	CASSYNQTGGETQYF
NA	TRBV28	TRBJ1-1	NA	TGTGCCAGCAGTCCCGTAGGGGCAGGCGCCTTTCGAGCTTTCTTT	CASSPVGAGAFRAFF
NA	TRBV6-5	TRBJ2-3	NA	TGTGCCAGCAGTTCAACGAGGGATGCTAGCACAGATACGCAGTATTTT	CASSSTRDASTDTQYF
NA	TRBV9	TRBJ2-5	NA	TGTGCCAGCAGTATTGGCGTGGGGGAGACCCAGTACTTC	CASSIGVGETQYF
NA	TRBV6-1	TRBJ1-5	NA	TGTGCCAGCATCGGAAATGCTCATCAGCCCCAGCATTTT	CASIGNAHQPQHF
NA	TRBV5-1	TRBJ2-3	NA	TGCGCCAGCAGCTTAAGACTAGGCACAGATACGCAGTATTTT	CASSLRLGTDTQYF
TRBD2	TRBV19	TRBJ2-1	once	TGTGCCAGCGGGACTAGCGGATCCCGGGTGGAGTTCTTC	CASGTSGSRVEFF
NA	TRBV2	TRBJ1-6	once	TGTGCCAGCATCTTTGGGGTTATGGGTGATTCACCCCTCCACTTT	CASIFGVMGDSPLHF
NA	TRBV11-2	TRBJ1-1	NA	TGTGCCAGCAGCGCTGACTTTAACACTGAAGCTTTCTTT	CASSADFNTEAFF
NA	TRBV7-8	TRBJ1-5	few	TGTGCCAGCAGCTTTGGCAGGGTGGGCAATCAGCCCCAGCATTTT	CASSFGRVGNQPQHF
TRBD1	TRBV4-1	TRBJ2-1	NA	TGCGCCAGCAGCCAGCCCAGGGACAGCTCACAGGAGCAGTTCTTC	CASSQPRDSSQEQFF
NA	TRBV9	TRBJ2-2	NA	TGTGCCAGCAGCGTAGGACAGATAAACACCGGGGAGCTGTTTTTT	CASSVGQINTGELFF
NA	TRBV7-3	TRBJ2-3	NA	TGTGCCAGCAGCGAGACCGGAGTGAGCACAGATACGCAGTATTTT	CASSETGVSTDTQYF
NA	TRBV5-1	TRBJ2-6	NA	TGCGCCAGCAGCTTATCACGGGGAGCTGGGGCCAACGTCCTGACTTTC	CASSLSRGAGANVLTF
TRBD1	TRBV5-1	TRBJ2-6	NA	TGCGCCAGCAGCCCCGGACAGGGGGCTTCTGGGGCCAACGTCCTGACTTTC	CASSPGQGASGANVLTF
NA	TRBV7-9	TRBJ1-1	NA	TGTGCCAGCAGCTTAGCAGAGGGAGCAGAAGCTTTCTTT	CASSLAEGAEAFF
NA	TRBV7-2	TRBJ2-5	NA	TGTGCCAGCACCTTCCGTGGGGAGACCCAGTACTTC	CASTFRGETQYF
NA	TRBV5-1	TRBJ1-1	NA	TGCGCCAGCAGCTTTGGGGGTCCTGAAGCTTTCTTT	CASSFGGPEAFF
NA	TRBV9	TRBJ1-1	few	TGTGCCAGCAGCGTAATGCCGAACACTGAAGCTTTCTTT	CASSVMPNTEAFF
NA	TRBV28	TRBJ2-1	NA	TGTGCCAGCAGTTCAGGGCAGCCCTCCTACAATGAGCAGTTCTTC	CASSSGQPSYNEQFF
NA	TRBV30	TRBJ1-1	few	TGTGCCTGGGCCGTCGGGGGGGCCACTGAAGCTTTCTTT	CAWAVGGATEAFF
NA	TRBV18	TRBJ2-2	NA	TGTGCCAGCTCACCACAGGGGTCGGACACCGGGGAGCTGTTTTTT	CASSPQGSDTGELFF
NA	TRBV19	TRBJ1-3	NA	TGTGCCAGTAGTTCCCGAGGAAACACCATATATTTT	CASSSRGNTIYF
NA	TRBV13	TRBJ1-4	NA	TGTGCCAGCAGCCCGACCACAGGGATCGAATATGAAAAACTGTTTTTT	CASSPTTGIEYEKLFF
TRBD1	TRBV5-1	TRBJ1-2	NA	TGCGCCAGCAGCTGGGGACAGGACGGAGGCTACACCTTC	CASSWGQDGGYTF
TRBD2	TRBV18	TRBJ2-1	NA	TGTGCCAGCTCACCACGAGCGGGAGGCTCGAGCTCCTACAATGAGCAGTTCTTC	CASSPRAGGSSSYNEQFF
TRBD2	TRBV6-1	TRBJ2-1	NA	TGTGCCAGCAGTACACTAGCGGGAGCACTCTTC	CASSTLAGALF
TRBD1	TRBV19	TRBJ1-2	NA	TGTGCCAGTAGGAACCTTCCCGAGAGGACAGGGAGCTATGGCTACACCTTC	CASRNLPERTGSYGYTF
NA	TRBV6-1	TRBJ2-1	few	TGTGCCAGCAGTGGGTATATCTCCTACAATGAGCAGTTCTTC	CASSGYISYNEQFF
TRBD1	TRBV18	TRBJ2-7	NA	TGTGCCAGCTCACCCCTGCAGGGGGCGCAGTACGAGCAGTACTTC	CASSPLQGAQYEQYF
NA	TRBV5-1	TRBJ2-6	NA	TGCGCCAGCAGCTTGGCCGTCGGTGGGGCCAACGTCCTGACTTTC	CASSLAVGGANVLTF
NA	TRBV2	TRBJ1-1	NA	TGTGCCAGCAGGCGAGATAACACTGAAGCTTTCTTT	CASRRDNTEAFF
NA	TRBV30	TRBJ1-5	NA	TGTGCCTGGAGTGTTCAAGGGTATAGCAATCAGCCCCAGCATTTT	CAWSVQGYSNQPQHF
NA	TRBV30	TRBJ2-6	NA	TGTGCCTGGAGAGTATCTGGGGCCAACGTCCTGACTTTC	CAWRVSGANVLTF
NA	TRBV18	TRBJ1-3	once	TGTGCCAGCTCATTCTCCGGCCCGGGACGCATCTCTGGAAACACCATATATTTT	CASSFSGPGRISGNTIYF
TRBD1	TRBV5-1	TRBJ1-2	once	TGCGCCAGCAGGGAAACCGGGACAGAGTATGGCTACACCTTC	CASRETGTEYGYTF
NA	TRBV5-1	TRBJ1-2	NA	TGCGCCAGCAGGAAGACATTTGGGGGCGCTTATGGCTACACCTTC	CASRKTFGGAYGYTF
NA	TRBV7-9	TRBJ1-3	NA	TGTGCCAGCAGCTTCTCTCTTGGGTGGGGCGCTGGCGGAAACACCATATATTTT	CASSFSLGWGAGGNTIYF
NA	TRBV4-2	TRBJ2-2	NA	TGTGCCAGCAGCCAAGATTGGGAGCGGACGGCCGGGAGCGGGGAGCTGTTTTTT	CASSQDWERTAGSGELFF
TRBD1	TRBV10-3	TRBJ1-2	NA	TGTGCCATCAAGGGACAGGGCTATGGCTACACCTTC	CAIKGQGYGYTF